Each of the 32 T cell receptor beta chains below was sequenced from the same sample in a study of early T cells in non-severe SARS-CoV-2 infection. TCRdb processed the 5' RACE reads anew with MiXCR; each CDR3 protein has one entry. The data hold 70,000 to 95,000 distinct CDR3 sequences, with around 14% observed a single time. Sample: whole blood. Receptors originate from an adult who was a healthcare worker with PCR-confirmed SARS-CoV-2 infection or an uninfected control (not recorded which).

This clonotype was detected many times. This sequence joins TRBV29-1 and TRBJ1-2; possible D gene TRBD1, 5 bases. CDR3 length equals 13 residues. Germline loops: CDR1 SQVTM, CDR2 ANQGSEA. Trimming stripped 0 bases from V and 5 bases from J, with 10 bases between. CDR3 bases: TGCAGCGTTGAAGAGCCGAGGGGATATGGCTACACCTTC. This encodes CSVEEPRGYGYTF. Looking up the rest from reference TRBV29-1 and TRBJ1-2 gives the full variable domain: SAVISQKPSRDICQRGTSLTIQCQVDSQVTMMFWYRQQPGQSLTLIATANQGSEATYESGFVIDKFPISRPNLTFSTLTVSNMSPEDSSIYLCSVEEPRGYGYTFGSGTRLTVV.

This clonotype was picked up a small number of times. This rearrangement joins TRBV29-1 to TRBJ2-7; D call uncertain. Germline V gene sequence: CDR1 SQVTM, CDR2 ANQGSEA. V was pared by 7 bases and J by 2 bases, with 9 bases between. This CDR3 has 11 residues. Written as DNA, the CDR3 is TGCAGCGGAGGTAGCACCTACGAGCAGTACTTC. Amino acid sequence: CSGGSTYEQYF.

CDR3 nucleotides: TGTGCCAGCAGCCAAGCCCGCCTACAGGGGACTGAAGCTTTCTTT. This translates into CASSQARLQGTEAFF. The chain is built from TRBV3-1 and TRBJ1-1; 7 positions match TRBD1. This CDR3 contains 15 residues. Losses at the gene ends were 1 base for V and 5 bases for J; bases not matched to a gene: 7. CDR1 is LGHDT and CDR2 is YNNKEL in the germline V gene (reference sequence).

The CDR3 sequence: CASSSGLAGPQETQYF. For the CDR3, the DNA is TGTGCCAGCTCATCCGGACTAGCGGGTCCCCAAGAGACCCAGTACTTC. The V and J genes are TRBV18 and TRBJ2-5; 11 nucleotides align to TRBD2. Germline CDR1 reads KGHSH; CDR2 reads LQKENI. Trimming cost V 5 bases and J 1 base; bases outside gene matches: 6. The CDR3 contains 16 residues.

The chain links TRBV6-1 to TRBJ1-1; no firm D call. V was trimmed by 7 bases and J by 2 bases, leaving 8 bases between them. Germline V gene data show CDR1 as MNHNS and CDR2 as SASEGT. This CDR3 contains 12 residues. The CDR3 region is CASIASNTEAFF. The CDR3 nucleotides are TGTGCCAGCATAGCCAGCAACACTGAAGCTTTCTTT.

The sample holds a few counts of this clonotype. The J gene is TRBJ2-7, the V gene TRBV12-3 or TRBV12-4, with 11 nucleotides matching TRBD2. With 2 bases clipped from V and 0 bases from J, the junction kept 9 bases outside the gene matches. CDR3 length: 18 residues. The CDR3 DNA sequence: TGTGCCAGCAGTTTAAGGACTAGCGGGCTGTTTCTCTCCTACGAGCAGTACTTC. Protein: CASSLRTSGLFLSYEQYF.

This clonotype was recorded at least ten times. The rearrangement links TRBV7-9 to TRBJ2-7; D may match TRBD1 or TRBD2 (5 bases each). This CDR3 has 13 residues. V lost 5 bases, J lost 2 bases, and 10 bases lay in between. Per the germline V gene, CDR1 is SEHNR and CDR2 is FQNEAQ (reference sequence). CDR3 bases: TGTGCCAGCAGCCTCCCGGGACCCTACGAGCAGTACTTC. Translated: CASSLPGPYEQYF.

The chain links TRBV29-1 to TRBJ1-1, with 7 bases identical to TRBD1. Germline V CDR1 and CDR2: SQVTM, ANQGSEA. V shed 5 bases, J shed 3 bases, and the junction held 3 bases outside the gene matches. The CDR3 contains 12 residues. CDR3 nucleotide sequence: TGCAGCGTTAACAGGGGACACACTGAAGCTTTCTTT. It translates to CSVNRGHTEAFF.

This clonotype showed up many times. The V and J genes are TRBV6-2 or TRBV6-3 and TRBJ1-1; the D is unclear. The V end was cut by 6 bases, the J end by 8 bases, with 10 bases between. Germline V gives CDR1 MNHEY, CDR2 SVGEGT. This CDR3 has 11 amino acids. The CDR3 sequence: CASSPGVEAFF. DNA of the CDR3: TGTGCCAGCAGCCCAGGAGTAGAAGCTTTCTTT.

This clonotype was found a few times. This chain connects TRBV3-1 to TRBJ1-1, with D perhaps matching TRBD1 (6 bases). The CDR3 loop spans 17 amino acids. Germline lookup yields CDR1 LGHDT and CDR2 YNNKEL (reference sequence). V lost 3 bases, J lost 0 bases, and 17 bases lay in between. CDR3 sequence reads: CASSHEFGTGLNTEAFF. The CDR3 DNA sequence: TGTGCCAGCAGCCACGAATTCGGCACAGGGCTGAACACTGAAGCTTTCTTT.

This clonotype was detected only a few times. The rearrangement joins TRBV7-3 to TRBJ1-1; D call uncertain. CDR3 length: 17 residues. The germline V and J ends were trimmed by 3 bases and 0 bases, with 17 bases remaining between them. Germline loops: CDR1 SGHTA, CDR2 FQGTGA. CDR3 protein: CASSLFFLDPMNTEAFF. The CDR3 DNA reads as TGTGCCAGCAGCTTGTTTTTTCTAGACCCTATGAACACTGAAGCTTTCTTT.

The CDR3 protein is CASSHRRQGQYSGNTIYF. The CDR3 region has the DNA TGTGCCAGCAGCCATCGGAGGCAGGGCCAGTATTCTGGAAACACCATATATTTT. The J gene is TRBJ1-3, the V gene TRBV14, with D possibly being TRBD1 (5 bases). The germline CDR1 and CDR2 sequences are SGHDN and FVKESK. V lost 3 bases to trimming and J lost 1 base, with 19 bases between them. This CDR3 spans 18 amino acids.

The DNA of the CDR3 is TGTGCCAGCAGTCCCGAGCTAGCGGCCCAAGAGACCCAGTACTTC. Translating gives CASSPELAAQETQYF. This chain connects TRBV28 to TRBJ2-5; 7 nucleotides align to TRBD2. CDR1 MDHEN and CDR2 SYDVKM come from the germline V gene. V was clipped by 5 bases and J by 1 base; unmatched bases: 7. The CDR3 has 15 amino acids.

This clonotype was recorded at least ten times. The rearrangement links TRBV20-1 to TRBJ1-3; possible D gene TRBD1, 6 bases. Germline V gives CDR1 DFQATT, CDR2 SNEGSKA (reference sequence). The CDR3 covers 13 residues. Here the CDR3 DNA reads TGCAGCGCGACAGGACTTACTGGAAACACCATATATTTT. Its protein is CSATGLTGNTIYF.

V usage is TRBV29-1 and J usage is TRBJ2-3, with 13 bases matching TRBD2. The CDR3 runs 15 residues. Germline lookup yields CDR1 SQVTM and CDR2 ANQGSEA. Trimming took 7 bases from V and 1 from J; bases not matched to a gene: 5. DNA of the CDR3: TGCAGCGCGCGGACTAGCGGGAGTCGCACAGATACGCAGTATTTT. Protein sequence: CSARTSGSRTDTQYF.

This clonotype was seen at least ten times. The rearrangement uses TRBV20-1 and TRBJ2-5; 8 bases line up with TRBD1. CDR1 and CDR2 (germline): DFQATT, SNEGSKA (reference sequence). This CDR3 region has 15 residues. With 1 base clipped from V and 5 bases from J, the junction kept 9 bases outside the gene matches. Here the CDR3 reads CSARGETGEVETQYF. The CDR3 DNA is TGCAGTGCTAGAGGGGAGACAGGGGAGGTGGAGACCCAGTACTTC.

This clonotype was observed a few times. The CDR3 is CASKRTSGGQETQYF. The CDR3 DNA reads as TGTGCCAGCAAGCGGACTAGCGGGGGCCAAGAGACCCAGTACTTC. The rearrangement links TRBV2 to TRBJ2-5, with TRBD2 matching 13 bases. V shed 7 bases and J 1 base; nucleotides not matched to a gene: 3. Looked up from germline, CDR1 is SNHLY and CDR2 is FYNNEI. The CDR3 loop spans 15 amino acids.

This chain connects TRBV7-7 to TRBJ2-2, with TRBD1 as a possible D gene (6 bases). V lost 6 bases, J lost 1 base, and 15 bases lay in between. Germline CDR1 SSHAT, CDR2 FNYEAQ (reference sequence). The length of the CDR3 is 16 residues. CDR3 coding DNA: TGTGCCAGCAGTCCATCCGGGACAATGAACACCGGGGAGCTGTTTTTT. Its protein product is CASSPSGTMNTGELFF.

This clonotype occurred a few times. The genes are TRBV6-5 and TRBJ1-5; D is ambiguous. Between the trimmed V and J ends, which lost 5 bases and 6 bases, there was a span of 17 bases. The germline CDR1 and CDR2 sequences are MNHEY and SVGAGI. The CDR3 extends over 15 amino acids. CDR3 residues: CASSRMLGTGQPQHF. CDR3 coding DNA: TGTGCCAGCAGTCGCATGCTAGGTACGGGTCAGCCCCAGCATTTT.

This clonotype has a handful of counts. The chain combines TRBV7-9 with TRBJ1-2, with D perhaps TRBD1 (5 bases). Germline CDR1 reads SEHNR; CDR2 reads FQNEAQ (reference sequence). With 5 bases removed from V and 2 bases from J, the gap between germline ends came to 12 bases. CDR3 size: 14 residues. The CDR3 protein is CASSPLTENYGYTF. The CDR3 DNA is TGTGCCAGCAGCCCCTTGACAGAAAACTATGGCTACACCTTC.

At least ten counts were recorded for this clonotype. The chain links TRBV5-1 to TRBJ2-2; 8 bases agree with TRBD1. Germline-derived CDR1 and CDR2 are SGHRS and YFSETQ. Losses at the gene ends were 3 bases for V and 5 bases for J; bases not matched to a gene: 6. The CDR3 is 15 residues long. The CDR3 region is CASSYGQGWTGELFF. CDR3 bases: TGCGCCAGCAGCTATGGACAGGGATGGACCGGGGAGCTGTTTTTT.

This clonotype was seen a few times. The chain combines TRBV20-1 with TRBJ2-3, with D possibly matching TRBD1 (5 bases). CDR3 length: 14 amino acids. V lost 3 bases and J 5 bases, leaving 15 bases between the germline ends. Per the germline V gene, CDR1 is DFQATT and CDR2 is SNEGSKA (reference sequence). CDR3 region: CSARALGLVDTQYF. CDR3 nucleotides: TGCAGTGCTAGGGCTCTGGGGCTGGTAGATACGCAGTATTTT.

This clonotype was counted ten times or more. The rearrangement uses TRBV10-1 and TRBJ1-2; no definite D call. The CDR3 is 14 residues long. From germline, CDR1 is WNHNN and CDR2 SYGVQD (reference sequence). V was clipped by 6 bases and J by 4 bases, with 15 bases between them. Written as DNA, the CDR3 is TGCGCCAGCAGCCCTATTCGGAGCTCCTATGGCTACACCTTC. Its protein product is CASSPIRSSYGYTF.

In nucleotides, the CDR3 is TGTGCCAGCACCCGAATGGCAGATACGCAGTATTTT. It specifies CASTRMADTQYF. The chain carries TRBV6-6 and TRBJ2-3; D remains unclear. The CDR3 is made up of 12 amino acids. CDR1 and CDR2 (germline): MNHNY, SVGAGI (reference sequence). Between the trimmed V and J ends, which lost 7 bases and 4 bases, there was a span of 9 bases.

This clonotype showed up many times. V usage is TRBV20-1 and J usage is TRBJ2-5, with 7 bases identical to TRBD2. V trimming: 3 bases; J trimming: 3 bases; junction bases outside the gene matches: 10. Looked up from germline, CDR1 is DFQATT and CDR2 is SNEGSKA (reference sequence). The CDR3 totals 15 residues. CDR3 region: CSASPPVGGEETQYF. CDR3 DNA: TGCAGTGCTAGCCCACCAGTTGGGGGGGAAGAGACCCAGTACTTC.

The CDR3 reads CASNRDRVGSPLHF. The CDR3, as DNA: TGTGCCAGCAACCGGGACAGGGTTGGATCACCCCTCCACTTT. The genes are TRBV11-2 and TRBJ1-6; TRBD1 aligns across 9 bases. Germline CDR1 and CDR2: SGHAT and FQNNGV. V lost 7 bases and J lost 10; bases outside the gene matches: 8. The CDR3 has 14 amino acids.

For the CDR3, the DNA is TGCAGCGGACAACTAGCGGGGACGATCCAAGAGACCCAGTACTTC. It specifies CSGQLAGTIQETQYF. The chain uses TRBV29-1 and TRBJ2-5; 10 bases are a match to TRBD2. Germline CDR1 and CDR2: SQVTM and ANQGSEA. The CDR3 runs 15 residues. The V gene end was trimmed by 7 bases and the J gene end by 1 base; junction bases not matched to a gene: 9.

The chain employs TRBV6-2 or TRBV6-3 and TRBJ1-6; a possible D gene is TRBD1 (5 bases). Trimming cost V 6 bases and J 4 bases, with 16 bases left between them. The germline CDR1 and CDR2 sequences are MNHEY and SVGEGT. The CDR3 contains 16 residues. CDR3 DNA: TGTGCCAGCAGCCGAAACCAGGGACGATATAATTCACCCCTCCACTTT. Its protein is CASSRNQGRYNSPLHF.

The V gene is TRBV21-1, the J gene TRBJ2-2. TRBV21-1 corresponds to a pseudogene. This CDR3 comprises 13 residues. The CDR3 DNA follows: TGTGCCAGCAGCACACGAAACACCGGGGAGCTGTTTTTT. Translating gives CASSTRNTGELFF.

Only a few counts were recorded for this clonotype. The V gene is TRBV29-1, the J gene TRBJ1-4; D not resolved. Deletions cut 7 bases from V and 6 bases from J, with 12 bases between. Germline V gives CDR1 SQVTM, CDR2 ANQGSEA. The CDR3 sequence is 12 residues long. DNA of the CDR3: TGCAGCGCTTTTTGGGTCGATGAAAAACTGTTTTTT. Protein sequence: CSAFWVDEKLFF.

This clonotype was observed a handful of times. The CDR3 spells CATSRDRGTGAIANYGYTF. Written as DNA, the CDR3 is TGTGCCACCAGCAGAGATCGAGGGACAGGGGCAATAGCTAACTATGGCTACACCTTC. The genes are TRBV15 and TRBJ1-2, with 10 bases matching TRBD1. The CDR3 has 19 residues. Germline V gene data show CDR1 as LNHNV and CDR2 as YYDKDF (reference sequence). V lost 0 bases and J lost 0; bases outside the gene matches: 10.

The chain employs TRBV28 and TRBJ2-5, with a weak D call TRBD2 (5 bases). The CDR3 contains 14 residues. Deletions cut 4 bases from V and 1 base from J, with 10 bases between. Germline CDR1 and CDR2: MDHEN and SYDVKM. CDR3 region: CASSSQTIQETQYF. CDR3 DNA: TGTGCCAGCAGTTCCCAGACTATCCAAGAGACCCAGTACTTC.